The 6 T cell receptor beta chains listed next were all sequenced from one sample in a study of blood T cell repertoires in COVID-19. Sequencing was performed with immunoSEQ multiplex PCR; in TCRdb, only in-frame clones are kept and a portion is missing. The sample gives about 100,000 clones, approximately 93% of which show up once; roughly 1.9% is in the top ten. The sample taken for sequencing was peripheral blood. Every receptor here comes from a man aged 45-65 years with active COVID-19.

V is TRBV7-9 and J is TRBJ2-1, with D possibly TRBD1 on 8 matching bases. Germline CDR1 and CDR2: SEHNR and FQNEAQ (reference sequence). The CDR3 runs to 18 residues. V was clipped by 3 bases and J by 12 bases, with 30 bases between them. CDR3 nucleotides: TGTGCCAGCAGCTTGGCTGAAGAAATCGGCCTGGACAGGGAGGGGCAGTTCTTC. It codes for CASSLAEEIGLDREGQFF. Full variable domain (outside the CDR3, taken from reference TRBV7-9 and TRBJ2-1): DTGVSQNPRHKITKRGQNVTFRCDPISEHNRLYWYRQTLGQGPEFLTYFQNEAQLEKSRLLSDRFSAERPKGSFSTLEIQRTEQGDSAMYLCASSLAEEIGLDREGQFFGPGTRLTVL.

The V gene is TRBV19, the J gene TRBJ2-7; D call uncertain. CDR3 length: 12 amino acids. The V and J ends lost 3 bases and 6 bases respectively, with 9 bases between them. The germline V gene has CDR1 LNHDA and CDR2 SQIVND (reference sequence). The DNA for the CDR3 is TGTGCCAGTAGTATGCCCCTCGGCGAGCAGTACTTC. It translates to CASSMPLGEQYF.

The chain couples TRBV3-1 (or the pseudogene TRBV3-2) to TRBJ2-1; 9 bases are shared with TRBD2. This CDR3 is 17 amino acids long. The V and J ends lost 5 bases and 4 bases, in that order; junction bases with no gene match: 12. CDR1 LGHDT and CDR2 YNNKEL come from the germline V gene (reference sequence). This CDR3 is CASSSQLGSGRYNEQFF. In DNA form, the CDR3 reads TGTGCCAGCAGCTCCCAGTTGGGTAGCGGGAGATACAATGAGCAGTTCTTC.

The J gene is TRBJ1-1, the V gene TRBV19; D perhaps matches TRBD1 (5 bases). The V gene lost 9 bases and the J gene lost 6 bases, with 17 bases spanning the gap. This CDR3 region has 13 residues. Germline CDR1 reads LNHDA; CDR2 reads SQIVND (reference sequence). The DNA of the CDR3 is TGTGCCAGCCGGCGGGGCGGAGTGGCTGAAGCTTTCTTT. This gives the protein CASRRGGVAEAFF.

V usage is TRBV27 and J usage is TRBJ2-5; 8 bases are shared with TRBD2. V gave up 8 bases and J gave up 0 bases; unmatched junction bases: 11. The CDR3 is 16 residues long. Germline V gives CDR1 MNHEY, CDR2 SMNVEV (reference sequence). This CDR3 is CASAPGLVPHQETQYF. CDR3 nucleotide sequence: TGTGCCAGCGCTCCGGGACTAGTCCCCCACCAAGAGACCCAGTACTTC.

The chain links TRBV18 to TRBJ1-4; 7 nucleotides align to TRBD1. This CDR3 contains 14 residues. Unmatched junction bases numbered 17, after V lost 5 bases and J lost 17 bases. CDR1 KGHSH and CDR2 LQKENI come from the germline V gene. DNA for the CDR3: TGTGCCAGCTCAGAGCGACAGGGCCGGTTGCCGGATTTTTTT. This gives the protein CASSERQGRLPDFF.